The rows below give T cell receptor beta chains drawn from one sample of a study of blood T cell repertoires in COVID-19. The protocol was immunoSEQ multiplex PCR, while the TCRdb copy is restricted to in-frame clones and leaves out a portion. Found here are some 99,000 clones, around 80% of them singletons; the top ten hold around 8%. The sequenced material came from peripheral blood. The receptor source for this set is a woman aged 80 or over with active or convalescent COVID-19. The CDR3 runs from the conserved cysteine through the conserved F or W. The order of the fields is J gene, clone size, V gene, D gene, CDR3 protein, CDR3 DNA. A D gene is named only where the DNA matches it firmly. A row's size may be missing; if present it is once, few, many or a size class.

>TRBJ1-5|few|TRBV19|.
CASSIPLGRGAGNQPQHF
TGTGCCAGTAGTATCCCCCTCGGCCGGGGGGCCGGCAATCAGCCCCAGCATTTT
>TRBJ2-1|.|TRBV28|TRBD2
CASSLLGTSGSNEQFF
TGTGCCAGCAGTTTATTGGGGACTAGCGGGAGCAATGAGCAGTTCTTC
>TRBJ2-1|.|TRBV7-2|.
CASSAGVDEQFF
TGTGCCAGCAGCGCGGGCGTTGATGAGCAGTTCTTC
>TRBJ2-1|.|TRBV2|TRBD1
CASSERGQSYNEQFF
TGTGCCAGCAGTGAAAGGGGGCAATCCTACAATGAGCAGTTCTTC
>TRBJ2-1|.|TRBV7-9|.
CASSSLNSGVQAVF
TGTGCCAGCAGCTCCTTAAACTCCGGGGTCCAGGCGGTCTTC
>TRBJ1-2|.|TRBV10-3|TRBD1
CATKDRGEGYTF
TGTGCCACCAAGGACAGGGGGGAAGGCTACACCTTC
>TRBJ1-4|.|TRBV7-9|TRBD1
CASSPTWRQGRKGGKLFF
TGTGCCAGCAGCCCTACATGGAGACAGGGAAGGAAAGGGGGAAAACTGTTTTTT
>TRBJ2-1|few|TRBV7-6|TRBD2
CASSLITSGGYNEQFF
TGTGCCAGCAGCTTAATTACTAGCGGAGGCTACAATGAGCAGTTCTTC
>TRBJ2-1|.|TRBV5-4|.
CASSPLGINEQFF
TGTGCCAGCAGCCCACTAGGGATCAATGAGCAGTTCTTC
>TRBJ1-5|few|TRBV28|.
CASSLAGPYSNQPQHF
TGTGCCAGCAGTTTAGCGGGACCCTATAGCAATCAGCCCCAGCATTTT
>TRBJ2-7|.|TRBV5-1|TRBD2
CASSISGPNYEQYF
TGCGCCAGCAGCATTAGCGGGCCTAACTACGAGCAGTACTTC
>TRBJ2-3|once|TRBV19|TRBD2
CASSGASGSGDTQYF
TGTGCCAGTAGTGGGGCTAGCGGGAGCGGAGATACGCAGTATTTT
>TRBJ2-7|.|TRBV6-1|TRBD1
CASGQTGYEQYF
TGTGCCAGCGGCCAGACAGGGTACGAGCAGTACTTC
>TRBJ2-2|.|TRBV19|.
CASSTVAGTRNGELFF
TGTGCCAGTAGTACAGTTGCGGGGACCCGGAACGGGGAGCTGTTTTTT
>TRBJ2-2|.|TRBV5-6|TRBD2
CASSRPRPGLANGELFF
TGTGCCAGCAGCCGCCCACGTCCGGGACTAGCGAACGGGGAGCTGTTTTTT
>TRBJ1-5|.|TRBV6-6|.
CASERNSNQPQHF
TGTGCCAGTGAGAGGAATAGCAATCAGCCCCAGCATTTT
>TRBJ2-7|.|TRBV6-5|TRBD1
CASSYRDRGSYEQYF
TGTGCCAGCAGTTACCGGGACAGGGGTTCCTACGAGCAGTACTTC
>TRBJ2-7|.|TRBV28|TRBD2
CASGQRGIRGDEQYF
TGTGCCAGCGGCCAGCGGGGGATTCGGGGTGACGAGCAGTACTTC
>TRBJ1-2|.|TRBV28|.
CASSTTGDNYGYTF
TGTGCCAGCAGTACGACAGGAGACAACTATGGCTACACCTTC
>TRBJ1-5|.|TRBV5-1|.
CASSLAGIGNQPQHF
TGCGCCAGCAGCTTGGCAGGGATCGGCAATCAGCCCCAGCATTTT
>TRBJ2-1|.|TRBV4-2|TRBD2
CASSQDSSGGSSYNEQFF
TGTGCCAGCAGCCAAGATTCTAGCGGGGGAAGCTCCTACAATGAGCAGTTCTTC
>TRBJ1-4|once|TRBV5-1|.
CASSLVEGALTNEKLFF
TGCGCCAGCAGCTTGGTGGAGGGCGCATTAACTAATGAAAAACTGTTTTTT